A selection of T cell receptor beta chains follows, all from one sample in a study of blood T cells in healthy people across ages. TCRdb redid the calling of the 5' RACE reads with MiXCR, one entry per CDR3 protein. Found here are 700,000 to 850,000 distinct CDR3 sequences, 53% of them singletons; the top ten hold about 42%. Sequenced: blood. The receptors come from a man older than 75 in good health. CDR3s include the opening cysteine and the closing phenylalanine or tryptophan. The D gene is left open where the match is weak. Some rows mark clone size as missing; the rest say once, few, many or name a class of expanded clone.

D	V	J	size	DNA	CDR3
-	TRBV6-5	TRBJ1-5	-	TGTGCCAGCAAAGATGGGCGCCATAGCAATCAGCCCCAGCATTTT	CASKDGRHSNQPQHF
TRBD2	TRBV6-5	TRBJ2-4	few	TGTGCCAGCAGTTTCCGGACTAGCGGTACGGAGGAGCAGTACTTC	CASSFRTSGTEEQYF
-	TRBV2	TRBJ1-2	once	TGTGCCAGCAGTGAGAGGGGCCAGGCCGCTAACTATGGCTACACCTTC	CASSERGQAANYGYTF
-	TRBV4-1	TRBJ2-1	-	TGCGCCAGCAGCCCGGCCGGGACGCTAGTCGACTACAATGAGCAGTTCTTC	CASSPAGTLVDYNEQFF
-	TRBV9	TRBJ2-7	-	TGTGCCAGCAGCGTAGAAGGGACAACTACCTACGAGCAGTACTTC	CASSVEGTTTYEQYF
-	TRBV7-2	TRBJ2-7	-	TGTGCCAGCAGCTCAGCCCGGGATGGATATTCCTACGAGCAGTACTTC	CASSSARDGYSYEQYF
TRBD2	TRBV29-1	TRBJ2-5	few	TGCAGCGTTGGACTTAGACTAGCGCACCAAGAGACCCAGTACTTC	CSVGLRLAHQETQYF
-	TRBV20-1	TRBJ2-1	-	TGCAGTGCTAGACTTCCAGGCTCCTACAATGAGCAGTTCTTC	CSARLPGSYNEQFF
-	TRBV6-6	TRBJ2-2	-	TGTGCCAGCAGTTTGGACGCTTCCCGGCGGGAGCTGTTTTTT	CASSLDASRRELFF
TRBD1	TRBV7-2	TRBJ2-7	-	TGTGCCAGCAGCATCCTAGGACAGGGGAGGTCTTACGAGCAGTACTTC	CASSILGQGRSYEQYF
TRBD1	TRBV5-6	TRBJ2-7	-	TGTGCCAGCAGTTTCGCAGGGGGAAACGAGCAGTACTTC	CASSFAGGNEQYF
-	TRBV7-3	TRBJ2-6	few	TGTGCCAGCGGCGAGTGGAGATCTGGGGCCAACGTCCTGACTTTC	CASGEWRSGANVLTF
-	TRBV2	TRBJ1-6	-	TGTGCCAGCACCTGGGCAGGGCGGAATTCACCCCTCCACTTT	CASTWAGRNSPLHF
-	TRBV6-1	TRBJ2-4	-	TGTGCCAGCAGTGACACGCCCGGAGGGCTTGGGAACATTCAGTACTTC	CASSDTPGGLGNIQYF
-	TRBV6-6	TRBJ1-1	-	TGTGCCAGCAGTCCCTGGGGGGGTGGAGAGACTGAAGCTTTCTTT	CASSPWGGGETEAFF
-	TRBV20-1	TRBJ2-1	-	TGCAGTGCTAGTAACTCCTACAATGAGCAGTTCTTC	CSASNSYNEQFF
-	TRBV20-1	TRBJ1-2	-	TGCAGTGCTAGGGGGGCCGGGGGGGCTAACTATGGCTACACCTTC	CSARGAGGANYGYTF
TRBD2	TRBV20-1	TRBJ2-1	-	TGCAGTGCTTCCTCACTAGCGAGCTCCTACAATGAGCAGTTCTTC	CSASSLASSYNEQFF
-	TRBV6-5	TRBJ2-1	-	TGTACCAGCAGTTACGCCAACGGGCGGGGTCTCTACAATGAGCAGTTCTTC	CTSSYANGRGLYNEQFF
-	TRBV9	TRBJ2-7	few	TGTGCCAGCAGCGTAGAAGCGGTTAGCTCCTACGAGCAGTACTTC	CASSVEAVSSYEQYF
-	TRBV7-9	TRBJ2-7	-	TGTGCCAGCAGGGGGGCAGGGACCAGGGACGAGCAGTACTTC	CASRGAGTRDEQYF
-	TRBV7-2	TRBJ2-3	-	TGTGCCAGCAGCCCCGGGATAGGGGTGGGAGATACGCAGTATTTT	CASSPGIGVGDTQYF
-	TRBV20-1	TRBJ2-1	-	TGCAGTGCAAGACCGGGACACCAATCTTACAATGAGCAGTTCTTC	CSARPGHQSYNEQFF
-	TRBV20-1	TRBJ2-5	-	TGCAGTGCTAGAGGGCCAGGGGGGAGGGCACGTGAGCAGTACTTC	CSARGPGGRAREQYF